This T cell receptor beta chain was obtained from a study of tumor and adjacent non-tumor tissue in lung cancer. On the study more broadly: Samples averaged roughly 4.2 million productive TCRbeta reads each. Study-wide findings and caveats: Tumor tissue had significantly higher TCR diversity than normal lung.

A modified ARM-PCR protocol with three rounds of nested PCR amplified TCRbeta. TCRdb reprocessed the multiplex PCR reads via MiXCR and lists one record per CDR3 protein. The profile shows roughly 200,000 distinct CDR3 sequences, 71% of them singletons. The CDR3 extends over 14 amino acids. J gave up 4 bases and V 6 bases, and 1 base lay outside the gene matches. Germline assignment: CDR1 MNHNY and CDR2 SVGAGI (reference sequence). The template was RNA from unsorted bulk tissue. This clonotype was detected only a few times. The antigen is unknown. Sequencing was done on a sample of lung tumor tissue. The TCR sequence derives from a man aged 60 to 69 with non-small cell lung cancer. The chain couples TRBV6-6 to TRBJ2-3; 13 positions agree with TRBD2. The CDR3 DNA reads as TGTGCCAGCAGCGGACTAGCGGGAGCAGATACGCAGTATTTT. It codes for CASSGLAGADTQYF.